This is a list of T cell receptor beta chains from one sample in a study of T cell clusters in autoimmune cytopenias. TCRdb reanalyzed the multiplex PCR reads, giving one entry per CDR3 protein sequence and no DNA. The sample has a few thousand distinct CDR3 sequences; the top ten hold roughly 14%. The sequenced sample was peripheral blood. The source of these receptors is a human donor with an autoimmune cytopenia or autoimmune hepatitis (not recorded which). CDR3s include the opening cysteine and the closing phenylalanine or tryptophan. Where a row states a size, it is once, few, many or the class of an expanded clone; other rows omit it.

clone size: medium-sized; J gene: TRBJ2-5; V gene: TRBV6-2/TRBV6-3; CDR3 protein: CASRSGSGETQYF
clone size: -; J gene: TRBJ2-7; V gene: TRBV5-6; CDR3 protein: CASSQDSDGYEQYF
clone size: -; J gene: TRBJ1-4; V gene: TRBV5-6; CDR3 protein: CASSLLQGYEKLFF
clone size: medium-sized; J gene: TRBJ1-6; V gene: TRBV27; CDR3 protein: CASSLLSRGASYNSPLHF
clone size: -; J gene: TRBJ2-1; V gene: TRBV6-4; CDR3 protein: CASSLFNNGASEQFF
clone size: -; J gene: TRBJ2-7; V gene: TRBV7-6; CDR3 protein: CASSSEAGAYEQYF
clone size: medium-sized; J gene: TRBJ2-5; V gene: TRBV27; CDR3 protein: CASNWDRSRGGETQYF
clone size: medium-sized; J gene: TRBJ1-2; V gene: TRBV29-1; CDR3 protein: CSVEVRTADNYGYTF
clone size: -; J gene: TRBJ1-1; V gene: TRBV19; CDR3 protein: CAISKAGVNTEAFF
clone size: -; J gene: TRBJ2-7; V gene: TRBV15; CDR3 protein: CATSRTTGTASYEQYF
clone size: -; J gene: TRBJ2-1; V gene: TRBV27; CDR3 protein: CASSRVTGGGVSYNEQFF
clone size: -; J gene: TRBJ2-1; V gene: TRBV19; CDR3 protein: CASSKSGSSYNEQFF
clone size: -; J gene: TRBJ2-1; V gene: TRBV27; CDR3 protein: CASSGWTSGSDEQFF
clone size: -; J gene: TRBJ2-7; V gene: TRBV28; CDR3 protein: CASSPPTSLLGGRAYEQYF
clone size: -; J gene: TRBJ1-1; V gene: TRBV5-5; CDR3 protein: CASSPTGQNTEAFF
clone size: -; J gene: TRBJ1-6; V gene: TRBV6-1; CDR3 protein: CASSEIQTGTGYSPLHF
clone size: medium-sized; J gene: TRBJ1-4; V gene: TRBV19; CDR3 protein: CASSSGEEVEKLFF
clone size: medium-sized; J gene: TRBJ2-3; V gene: TRBV19; CDR3 protein: CASSMTPTDTQYF
clone size: -; J gene: TRBJ2-7; V gene: TRBV5-4; CDR3 protein: CASSGGQGVTYEQYF
clone size: -; J gene: TRBJ2-1; V gene: TRBV5-5; CDR3 protein: CASSQTGESYNEQFF
clone size: -; J gene: TRBJ1-2; V gene: TRBV5-5; CDR3 protein: CASSPTGNAYYGYTF
clone size: -; J gene: TRBJ2-5; V gene: TRBV27; CDR3 protein: CASSLSGGETQYF
clone size: -; J gene: TRBJ2-2; V gene: TRBV6-2/TRBV6-3; CDR3 protein: CASSERIGELFF
clone size: -; J gene: TRBJ2-1; V gene: TRBV29-1; CDR3 protein: CSVGGSGGRALRENEQFF
clone size: medium-sized; J gene: TRBJ2-5; V gene: TRBV13; CDR3 protein: CASKDGLVEETQYF
clone size: medium-sized; J gene: TRBJ2-7; V gene: TRBV19; CDR3 protein: CASSIYSGTEYEQYF
clone size: -; J gene: TRBJ2-7; V gene: TRBV6-5; CDR3 protein: CATHGGVPYEQYF
clone size: -; J gene: TRBJ1-5; V gene: TRBV12-3/TRBV12-4; CDR3 protein: CASSWGSARGNQPQHF
clone size: medium-sized; J gene: TRBJ2-5; V gene: TRBV19; CDR3 protein: CASSPGTVKGTQYF
clone size: -; J gene: TRBJ1-4; V gene: TRBV7-9; CDR3 protein: CASSYGYQATNEKLFF
clone size: -; J gene: TRBJ1-2; V gene: TRBV6-1; CDR3 protein: CASSPGTGRLNYGYTF
clone size: -; J gene: TRBJ2-4; V gene: TRBV6-1; CDR3 protein: CASSLVTGAQYF
clone size: -; J gene: TRBJ2-6; V gene: TRBV6-2/TRBV6-3; CDR3 protein: CASRRQVYSSGANVLTF
clone size: medium-sized; J gene: TRBJ2-5; V gene: TRBV27; CDR3 protein: CASSSSGIAVQETQYF
clone size: medium-sized; J gene: TRBJ2-5; V gene: TRBV18; CDR3 protein: CASSPREGRETQYF
clone size: -; J gene: TRBJ2-2; V gene: TRBV6-4; CDR3 protein: CASSSSGDTGELFF
clone size: -; J gene: TRBJ1-3; V gene: TRBV7-9; CDR3 protein: CASSPQVISGNTIYF
clone size: medium-sized; J gene: TRBJ2-5; V gene: TRBV19; CDR3 protein: CASSGYKGNQETQYF
clone size: -; J gene: TRBJ2-6; V gene: TRBV21-1; CDR3 protein: CASISTGVVTGANVLTF
clone size: -; J gene: TRBJ2-1; V gene: TRBV18; CDR3 protein: CASSFSRYNEQFF
clone size: medium-sized; J gene: TRBJ2-7; V gene: TRBV6-1; CDR3 protein: CASSERYEQYF
clone size: -; J gene: TRBJ1-1; V gene: TRBV19; CDR3 protein: CASSPWGQVGTEAFF
clone size: -; J gene: TRBJ1-2; V gene: TRBV10-3; CDR3 protein: CASSGRTVDGYTF
clone size: -; J gene: TRBJ2-1; V gene: TRBV18; CDR3 protein: CASSREYEQFF
clone size: medium-sized; J gene: TRBJ2-7; V gene: TRBV13; CDR3 protein: CASSLGGTGYEQYF
clone size: -; J gene: TRBJ1-4; V gene: TRBV30; CDR3 protein: CAWSVISAGYEKLFF
clone size: large; J gene: TRBJ2-7; V gene: TRBV29-1; CDR3 protein: CSVEGLAHEQYF
clone size: -; J gene: TRBJ1-4; V gene: TRBV18; CDR3 protein: CASSQDASHEKLFF
clone size: medium-sized; J gene: TRBJ2-4; V gene: TRBV19; CDR3 protein: CASSPLDSAKNIQYF
clone size: -; J gene: TRBJ2-1; V gene: TRBV18; CDR3 protein: CASSPTASSYNEQFF
clone size: -; J gene: TRBJ1-5; V gene: TRBV11-2; CDR3 protein: CASSLESGPGQPQHF
clone size: medium-sized; J gene: TRBJ1-1; V gene: TRBV29-1; CDR3 protein: CSAWGEGAELNTEAFF
clone size: -; J gene: TRBJ2-1; V gene: TRBV6-5; CDR3 protein: CASSISGIGNEQFF
clone size: -; J gene: TRBJ2-7; V gene: TRBV27; CDR3 protein: CASSPGPPPYEQYF